This T cell receptor (beta chain) emerged from a study of T cell clones after liver transplantation. About the research overall: A pre-transplant mixed lymphocyte reaction with TCRbeta sequencing defined graft-donor-reactive clones followed in post-transplant blood. Timepoints were pre-transplant, pre-withdrawal, and after withdrawal was completed or failed.

Points on this clone: Its antigen is currently unknown.

General observations from the study: Compared with third party-reactive sequences, donor-reactive ones declined more, independent of withdrawal success. Graft donor-reactive T cells possibly entered the graft instead of undergoing deletion.

Here immunoSEQ multiplex PCR was the method, and the copy in TCRdb shows in-frame clones only, minus some. The sample records some 57,000 clones, 60% to 80% being singletons. The specimen was CD4+ T cells from blood, collected at the 22-month timepoint. This receptor was identified in a human patient who received a liver transplant. Some T cells may have come from the graft donor.

CDR3: CASSYSGGVNTEAFF. The DNA of the CDR3 is TGTGCCAGCAGTTACTCGGGAGGGGTGAACACTGAAGCTTTCTTT. The chain recombines TRBV6-5 with TRBJ1-1; D is possibly TRBD1 (5 bases). Germline V CDR1 and CDR2: MNHEY, SVGAGI. The V end lost 0 bases, the J end lost 0 bases, and 8 bases lay between the germline ends. The CDR3 has 15 residues.